This T cell receptor (beta chain) originates from a study of cytomegalovirus exposure and HLA in healthy donors. This clone has only a few counts. This CDR3 has 15 residues. V lost 3 bases, J lost 9 bases, and 7 bases stayed unmatched. The germline V gene has CDR1 SGHTA and CDR2 FQGNSA. The PCR used 60 Vbeta and 13 Jbeta primers. TCRdb keeps only in-frame clones here, not all; method: immunoSEQ multiplex PCR. The table has 110,000 or so clones, under 80% seen once. The sequenced sample consisted of PBMCs. The rearrangement uses TRBV7-2 and TRBJ2-1; 11 nucleotides align to TRBD2. The receptor comes from a woman in her forties or fifties in good health and CMV-seropositive. CDR3 in amino acids: CASSFLAGGLFEQFF. CDR3 coding DNA: TGTGCCAGCAGCTTCTTAGCGGGGGGGCTGTTTGAGCAGTTCTTC.